Shown below are 20 T cell receptor beta chains from a single sample sequenced in a study of cytomegalovirus exposure and HLA in healthy donors. Data came from immunoSEQ multiplex PCR; TCRdb stores just in-frame clones and leaves some out. The table lists approximately 190,000 clones, around 84% of them singletons. The sequencing input was PBMCs. The source of these receptors is a man younger than 35 in good health and CMV-seropositive.

This sequence joins TRBV27 and TRBJ2-7, with a possible D match to TRBD2 (7 bases). This CDR3 is built from 15 residues. Trimming removed 8 bases from V and 4 bases from J, with 21 bases in between. Germline CDR1 is MNHEY and CDR2 is SMNVEV (reference sequence). CDR3 sequence: CASGRGGGPLYEQYF. The CDR3 region has the DNA TGTGCCAGCGGGAGGGGGGGAGGACCCTTATACGAGCAGTACTTC.

This chain connects TRBV27 to TRBJ2-1; D is ambiguous. Per germline, CDR1 MNHEY and CDR2 SMNVEV (reference sequence). The CDR3 spans 15 residues. V was pared by 2 bases and J by 1 base, with 9 bases between. The CDR3 loop reads CASSLRADSYNEQFF. The CDR3 nucleotides read TGTGCCAGCAGTTTACGTGCGGATTCCTACAATGAGCAGTTCTTC.

CDR3 bases: TGTGCCAGCAGCTTGGCCGGGACAGACGGCTACACCTTC. Protein: CASSLAGTDGYTF. This sequence joins TRBV5-4 and TRBJ1-2, with 7 bases fitting TRBD1. Germline CDR1 is SGHNT and CDR2 is YYREEE (reference sequence). There are 13 residues in the CDR3. Trimming cost V 0 bases and J 8 bases; bases outside gene matches: 4.

The CDR3 coding sequence is TGTGCCAGCAGCGTGAAGGGACAGGGGGTATTGAATGAGCAGTTCTTC. It encodes CASSVKGQGVLNEQFF. The chain recombines TRBV9 with TRBJ2-1; TRBD1 matches at 11 bases. The trim removed 2 bases at V and 7 bases at J, leaving 8 bases unmatched. Per germline, CDR1 SGDLS and CDR2 YYNGEE. The CDR3 has 16 amino acids.

The chain recombines TRBV28 with TRBJ1-2; D gene ambiguous. This CDR3 spans 16 amino acids. In germline, CDR1 is MDHEN, CDR2 SYDVKM. The V and J ends lost 7 bases and 4 bases respectively, with 22 bases between them. CDR3 sequence reads: CASKTLPDAGSYGYTF. The CDR3 coding sequence is TGTGCCAGCAAGACCCTTCCGGACGCGGGGAGCTATGGCTACACCTTC.

The gene calls are TRBV30 and TRBJ2-5, with D maybe TRBD2 (5 bases). Germline loops: CDR1 GTSNPN, CDR2 SVGIG (reference sequence). The CDR3 runs 13 residues. V was shortened by 3 bases and J by 5 bases, with 13 bases between the two germline ends. CDR3 in DNA: TGTGCCTGGAGCCCGTCTAGCTGGGAGACCCAGTACTTC. Protein: CAWSPSSWETQYF.

J is TRBJ1-2 and V is TRBV7-2; 7 positions match TRBD1. Germline trimming cut 8 bases from V and 8 bases from J; bases unmatched to any gene: 17. Germline CDR1 and CDR2: SGHTA and FQGNSA. This CDR3 is built from 15 residues. CDR3 in DNA: TGTGCCAGCTTGGGAACAGGGGTAATATCACGCGGCTACACCTTC. Translation: CASLGTGVISRGYTF.

The chain couples TRBV5-5 to TRBJ1-2, with TRBD1 as a possible D gene (5 bases). CDR1 is SGHKS and CDR2 is YYEKEE in the germline V gene (reference sequence). The length of the CDR3 is 13 residues. V lost 0 bases and J lost 3, with 6 bases in between. The CDR3 here is CASSLGGDYGYTF. The CDR3 DNA reads as TGTGCCAGCAGCTTGGGGGGCGACTATGGCTACACCTTC.

The chain recombines TRBV5-1 with TRBJ2-7, with 9 bases fitting TRBD2. From germline, CDR1 is SGHRS and CDR2 YFSETQ. The ends lost 6 bases at V and 3 bases at J; junction bases unmatched: 16. The CDR3 extends over 17 amino acids. The CDR3 reads CASTVEAEGSGSYEQYF. CDR3 DNA: TGCGCCAGCACGGTTGAGGCGGAGGGTAGCGGGAGCTACGAGCAGTACTTC.

In its sample, this clone was seen a few times. This sequence joins TRBV29-1 and TRBJ1-2, with 8 positions matching TRBD1. Germline CDR1 reads SQVTM; CDR2 reads ANQGSEA. The J segment lost 3 bases and the V segment lost 7 bases, leaving 4 bases of the junction unmatched. This CDR3 has 12 amino acids. For the CDR3, the DNA is TGCAGCGCCGGACAGGGAGACTATGGCTACACCTTC. This sequence encodes CSAGQGDYGYTF.

This rearrangement joins TRBV7-3 to TRBJ2-5, with TRBD1 as a possible D gene (5 bases). Germline lookup yields CDR1 SGHTA and CDR2 FQGTGA. The CDR3 is 14 amino acids. V lost 1 base to trimming and J lost 3 bases, with 9 bases between them. Here the CDR3 DNA reads TGTGCCAGCAGCTTAATCGGCAGGGAAGAGACCCAGTACTTC. It specifies CASSLIGREETQYF.

The V and J genes are TRBV19 and TRBJ1-1, with 8 bases lining up with TRBD1. V was pared by 5 bases and J by 2 bases, with 1 base of the junction left unmatched. The length of the CDR3 is 13 residues. Germline V CDR1 and CDR2: LNHDA, SQIVND (reference sequence). The CDR3 coding sequence is TGTGCCAGTAGTGGACAGGGAAACACTGAAGCTTTCTTT. Its translation: CASSGQGNTEAFF. Filled out from reference TRBV19 and TRBJ1-1, the complete variable domain reads DGGITQSPKYLFRKEGQNVTLSCEQNLNHDAMYWYRQDPGQGLRLIYYSQIVNDFQKGDIAEGYSVSREKKESFPLTVTSAQKNPTAFYLCASSGQGNTEAFFGQGTRLTVV.

The gene calls are TRBV19 and TRBJ2-7; 7 bases match TRBD1. The CDR3 consists of 13 residues. V shed 3 bases, J shed 2 bases, and the junction held 1 base outside the gene matches. Germline V gene lookup returns CDR1 LNHDA and CDR2 SQIVND (reference sequence). The CDR3 is CASSMTGTYEQYF. As DNA, the CDR3 is TGTGCCAGTAGTATGACAGGGACCTACGAGCAGTACTTC.

Here the CDR3 DNA reads TGCGCCAGCAGCCAGGGGGCGGATGAGCAGTTCTTC. Protein sequence: CASSQGADEQFF. This chain links TRBV5-1 with TRBJ2-1; TRBD1 aligns across 8 bases. Germline CDR1 reads SGHRS; CDR2 reads YFSETQ. This CDR3 is built from 12 residues. The junction had 2 bases not matched to a gene; V was cut back by 4 bases and J by 8 bases.

This clone has only one observation. The chain couples TRBV18 to TRBJ1-3; D perhaps matches TRBD1 (5 bases). This CDR3 comprises 17 residues. Germline-derived CDR1 and CDR2 are KGHSH and LQKENI. V lost 6 bases to trimming and J lost 0 bases, with 18 bases between them. CDR3 in amino acids: CASSIREFARSGNTIYF. The CDR3, as DNA: TGTGCCAGCTCGATCAGGGAATTCGCACGCTCTGGAAACACCATATATTTT.

The chain employs TRBV28 and TRBJ2-2; D may be TRBD1 (6 bases). In germline, CDR1 is MDHEN, CDR2 SYDVKM. This CDR3 region has 14 residues. V was clipped by 6 bases and J by 5 bases, with 13 bases between them. The CDR3 is CASRSYRETGELFF. Here the CDR3 DNA reads TGTGCCAGCAGGTCCTACAGGGAAACCGGGGAGCTGTTTTTT.

The CDR3 sequence: CASSQAGDTQYF. The CDR3 nucleotides read TGCGCCAGCAGCCAGGCAGGTGATACGCAGTATTTT. This rearrangement joins TRBV5-1 to TRBJ2-3, with unresolved D. The V gene's germline CDR1 is SGHRS and CDR2 YFSETQ. Trimming removed 4 bases at V and 6 bases at J, with 9 bases between. The CDR3 is made up of 12 amino acids.

V usage is TRBV6-4 and J usage is TRBJ1-1; D gene uncertain. CDR3 length: 13 residues. Between the trimmed V and J ends, which lost 0 bases and 2 bases, there was a span of 4 bases. Germline lookup yields CDR1 MRHNA and CDR2 SNTAGT. The CDR3 nucleotides read TGTGCCAGCAGTGACTCGAGAAACACTGAAGCTTTCTTT. Translated: CASSDSRNTEAFF.

The J gene is TRBJ2-1, the V gene TRBV11-1; maybe TRBD2 (5 bases). The CDR3 loop spans 13 amino acids. The V gene lost 3 bases and the J gene lost 12 bases, with 15 bases spanning the gap. Germline-derived CDR1 and CDR2 are SGHAT and FQDESV (reference sequence). CDR3 sequence reads: CASSFPGLAGQFF. The CDR3 DNA is TGTGCCAGCAGCTTTCCCGGACTCGCCGGGCAGTTCTTC.

V gene TRBV7-9 combines with J gene TRBJ1-3, with D possibly matching TRBD1 (6 bases). The CDR3 has 17 amino acids. Germline CDR1 SEHNR, CDR2 FQNEAQ (reference sequence). Trimming took off 5 bases at V and 2 bases at J, with 19 bases between the two ends. CDR3 sequence (DNA): TGTGCCAGCAGCCCCCGGTTAGGGGGATTTGCTGGAAACACCATATATTTT. Encoded protein: CASSPRLGGFAGNTIYF.